The clone carrying this T cell receptor (beta chain) appeared many times. Its matching antigen is unknown. MiXCR was run by TCRdb on the 5' RACE reads, yielding one entry per CDR3 protein. This sample yields about 260,000 distinct CDR3 sequences, of which around 3.5% are seen a single time; about a fifth belongs to the top ten. These data come from a study of T cells after yellow fever vaccination. Study details: The SMART-Seq v4 Ultra Low Input method served to prepare the low-cell-number fractions. Points from the study as a whole: A weaker but faster secondary response was observed, peaking on day 5 versus 15. FACS-sorted repertoires could harbor abundant contaminating bulk-population clonotypes.

Trimming cost V 2 bases and J 5 bases; bases outside gene matches: 6. The CDR3 runs 16 residues. Germline loops: CDR1 LGHNA, CDR2 YNFKEQ. The chain recombines TRBV4-2 with TRBJ2-1; TRBD2 matches 10 bases. The TCR sequence derives from a man between 18 and 35 years old who received the YFV17D yellow fever vaccine. The sequencing here drew on PBMCs, taken 15 days after the yellow fever booster vaccination. The CDR3 region is CASSQFLAGAHNEQFF. The CDR3 coding sequence is TGTGCCAGCAGCCAATTTCTAGCGGGGGCCCACAATGAGCAGTTCTTC.